This T cell receptor (beta chain) was obtained from a study of cytomegalovirus exposure and HLA in healthy donors. The V gene's germline CDR1 is SGHAT and CDR2 FQNNGV. V trimming: 5 bases; J trimming: 7 bases; junction bases outside the gene matches: 9. This CDR3 region has 15 residues. It was with 60 Vbeta and 13 Jbeta primers that the PCR ran. TCRdb's copy holds only in-frame clones and misses some; the assay was immunoSEQ multiplex PCR. The sample lists around 100,000 clones, 70% to 80% occurring once. The chain joins TRBV11-2 to TRBJ1-5; 9 positions agree with TRBD1. The sequenced material came from PBMCs. The TCR sequence derives from a woman aged 25-40 years in good health and CMV-seropositive. Written as DNA, the CDR3 is TGTGCCAGCAGCGCGTCCACAGGGGGCGGGCAGCCCCAGCATTTT. Translating gives CASSASTGGGQPQHF.